Listed here is a single T cell receptor beta chain. These data belong to a study of T cell changes during pregnancy in multiple sclerosis. Method: immunoSEQ multiplex PCR; TCRdb's copy keeps in-frame clones and lacks some. Among tens of thousands of clones, approximately 95% were seen once, and the ten largest hold around 1.7%. The V end was cut by 5 bases, the J end by 0 bases, with 8 bases between. From germline, CDR1 is MDHEN and CDR2 SYDVKM. The CDR3 has 14 residues. The chain has TRBV28 and TRBJ1-3; TRBD1 is a possible D gene (6 bases). Sequenced here: peripheral blood, sampled after pregnancy. The sequence derives from a female donor in good health, enrolled as a control in a pregnancy study. The CDR3 here is CASSTGLSGNTIYF. CDR3 in DNA: TGTGCCAGCAGTACAGGGCTCTCTGGAAACACCATATATTTT.